The present T cell receptor beta chain was sequenced within a study of T cell responses to AZD1222 COVID-19 vaccine. Study-wide points: Epitopes outside B.1.351 and B.1.1.7 mutated regions reportedly drew nearly half of spike TCRs. Among those given AZD1222, only 5 to 7 were seropositive at baseline.

The CDR3 runs 12 residues. V lost 1 base and J lost 8, with 8 bases in between. Regarding this clone: The antigen is unknown.

Here immunoSEQ multiplex PCR was the method, and the copy in TCRdb shows in-frame clones only, minus some. The sample holds over 150,000 clones, less than 95% seen once. Sample: peripheral blood, taken on day 0 of AZD1222 vaccination. The V and J genes are TRBV12-3 or TRBV12-4 and TRBJ1-2; no firm D call. The clonotype originates from an adult in good health. The CDR3 region has the DNA TGTGCCAGCAGTTTAGTGGGTACGGGCTACACCTTC. Its translation is CASSLVGTGYTF.